The count of the clone carrying this T cell receptor (beta chain) is one. This entry is derived from a study of blood T cell repertoires in COVID-19. The CDR3 is 15 amino acids. V dropped 3 bases and J dropped 0 bases, with 11 bases sitting between them. The germline V gene encodes CDR1 SGHTA and CDR2 FQGTGA. Per the study methods: Reference gene primers were amplified, and this amplification served to estimate nucleated cell counts. The data were produced by immunoSEQ multiplex PCR, yet TCRdb's version contains in-frame clones alone and is incomplete. V and J calls and clone size follow that table, whereas D and trimming were derived from the DNA. The table lists around 300,000 clones, roughly 86% of them singletons.

The chain combines TRBV7-3 with TRBJ1-2; weak D call: TRBD1 (6 bases). This receptor was identified in a man between 18 and 35 years old with active or convalescent COVID-19. Sequencing input: peripheral blood. CDR3 sequence: CASSFRTDTNYGYTF. CDR3 coding DNA: TGTGCCAGCAGCTTCCGGACAGATACTAACTATGGCTACACCTTC.